Listed below are T cell receptor beta chains from one sample, sequenced in a study of shared clonotypes between healthy human individuals. Profiling relied on immunoSEQ multiplex PCR, and the TCRdb table lists in-frame clones only, not all of them. The table has roughly 2,000,000 clones, just under 95% seen once. Sequenced material: naive CD8+ T cells from PBMCs. The source is a man younger than 35 in good health. Some clones in this sample may be carry-over from other donors' samples. Each CDR3 is given with its conserved first and last residue. The order of the fields is J gene, D gene, V gene, clone size, CDR3 protein, CDR3 DNA. D genes are given only for firm matches. Clone size is not always given. Where it is, it says once, few, many or a class for expanded clones.

J gene: TRBJ2-7; D gene: -; V gene: TRBV29-1; clone size: -; CDR3 protein: CSVEGAVNYEQYF; CDR3 DNA: TGCAGCGTGGAGGGTGCGGTTAACTACGAGCAGTACTTC
J gene: TRBJ2-2; D gene: -; V gene: TRBV7-9; clone size: -; CDR3 protein: CASRALGNTGELFF; CDR3 DNA: TGTGCCAGCAGGGCCTTGGGGAACACCGGGGAGCTGTTTTTT
J gene: TRBJ1-1; D gene: -; V gene: TRBV5-1; clone size: once; CDR3 protein: CASSLENSYTEAFF; CDR3 DNA: TGCGCCAGCAGCTTGGAGAACAGTTACACTGAAGCTTTCTTT
J gene: TRBJ1-5; D gene: TRBD1; V gene: TRBV2; clone size: -; CDR3 protein: CASSETGTGNQPQHF; CDR3 DNA: TGTGCCAGCAGTGAAACCGGGACAGGGAATCAGCCCCAGCATTTT
J gene: TRBJ2-7; D gene: TRBD1; V gene: TRBV6-6; clone size: -; CDR3 protein: CASSYSGQSSYEQYF; CDR3 DNA: TGTGCCAGCAGTTACTCGGGACAGAGCTCCTACGAGCAGTACTTC
J gene: TRBJ2-3; D gene: -; V gene: TRBV27; clone size: once; CDR3 protein: CASSLLHDTQYF; CDR3 DNA: TGTGCCAGCAGTTTATTGCATGATACGCAGTATTTT
J gene: TRBJ2-1; D gene: -; V gene: TRBV6-1; clone size: -; CDR3 protein: CASTPAVVPYNEQFF; CDR3 DNA: TGTGCCAGCACCCCAGCGGTAGTCCCCTACAATGAGCAGTTCTTC
J gene: TRBJ1-5; D gene: -; V gene: TRBV1; clone size: -; CDR3 protein: CTSSQGGQDEYCNQPQHF; CDR3 DNA: TGCACCAGCAGCCAAGGAGGACAGGACGAGTATTGCAATCAGCCCCAGCATTTT
J gene: TRBJ1-1; D gene: -; V gene: TRBV9; clone size: -; CDR3 protein: CASSATGYTEAFF; CDR3 DNA: TGTGCCAGCAGCGCCACAGGGTACACTGAAGCTTTCTTT
J gene: TRBJ2-2; D gene: -; V gene: TRBV15; clone size: -; CDR3 protein: CATSRGRAGGELFF; CDR3 DNA: TGTGCCACCAGCAGAGGGAGGGCAGGCGGGGAGCTGTTTTTT
J gene: TRBJ1-1; D gene: -; V gene: TRBV7-8; clone size: few; CDR3 protein: CASSLPEMNTEAFF; CDR3 DNA: TGTGCCAGCAGCTTACCCGAGATGAACACTGAAGCTTTCTTT
J gene: TRBJ2-2; D gene: -; V gene: TRBV10-1; clone size: -; CDR3 protein: CASSGFSTPGELFF; CDR3 DNA: TGCGCCAGCAGTGGGTTCTCCACCCCAGGGGAGCTGTTTTTT
J gene: TRBJ1-2; D gene: -; V gene: TRBV19; clone size: -; CDR3 protein: CARGEVYTF; CDR3 DNA: TGTGCCAGGGGGGAAGTCTACACCTTC
J gene: TRBJ2-2; D gene: -; V gene: TRBV4-1; clone size: -; CDR3 protein: CASSQGSQGRTGELFF; CDR3 DNA: TGCGCCAGCAGCCAAGGTTCCCAGGGTCGGACCGGGGAGCTGTTTTTT
J gene: TRBJ1-5; D gene: -; V gene: TRBV27; clone size: -; CDR3 protein: CASRSGEGGSNQPQHF; CDR3 DNA: TGTGCCAGCAGGAGCGGGGAGGGTGGAAGCAATCAGCCCCAGCATTTT
J gene: TRBJ2-4; D gene: TRBD1; V gene: TRBV27; clone size: once; CDR3 protein: CASSLRGPRLAKNIQYF; CDR3 DNA: TGTGCCAGCAGCCTTAGGGGGCCCCGTTTAGCCAAAAACATTCAGTACTTC
J gene: TRBJ2-5; D gene: TRBD1; V gene: TRBV2; clone size: -; CDR3 protein: CASRNRGAQETQYF; CDR3 DNA: TGTGCCAGCAGGAACAGGGGGGCCCAAGAGACCCAGTACTTC
J gene: TRBJ2-5; D gene: -; V gene: TRBV5-6; clone size: -; CDR3 protein: CASSLKSEVETQYF; CDR3 DNA: TGTGCCAGCAGCTTGAAGTCAGAGGTCGAGACCCAGTACTTC